This T cell receptor beta chain comes out of a study of cytomegalovirus exposure and HLA in healthy donors. The PCR made use of 60 Vbeta and 13 Jbeta primers. Repertoires were generated with immunoSEQ multiplex PCR, while TCRdb's copy carries only in-frame clones and drops some. Of 60,000 to 75,000 clones listed, less than 90% are singletons. CDR1 is MNHEY, CDR2 SVGAGI, per germline. The CDR3 loop spans 15 amino acids. Trimming removed 5 bases from V and 2 bases from J; junction bases left unmatched: 7. Sequenced input: PBMCs. The clonotype comes from a female donor in good health and CMV-seronegative. The rearrangement joins TRBV6-5 to TRBJ2-7, with 9 bases aligning to TRBD1. The CDR3 coding sequence is TGTGCCAGCAGTGCGGGACAGGGTAGCGCCTACGAGCAGTACTTC. Its protein product is CASSAGQGSAYEQYF.